This T cell receptor beta chain was found in a study of blood T cell repertoires in COVID-19. Study-wide background: Sites across the United States, Italy and Spain contributed samples from acute and convalescent COVID-19. The analysed material was cDNA or gDNA that came from T cells, B-cell-depleted T cells, or PBMCs.

Measured with immunoSEQ multiplex PCR; TCRdb has only the in-frame clones, and not every one. The data show about 330,000 clones, with 89% seen just once and 5% to 7% held by the top ten. V dropped 0 bases and J dropped 2 bases, with 12 bases sitting between them. This CDR3 has 16 amino acids. Germline values: CDR1 SGDLS, CDR2 YYNGEE. The receptor comes from a man aged 18 to 30 who had recovered from COVID-19. The V and J genes are TRBV9 and TRBJ1-3; no definite D call. Sequencing input: peripheral blood. Written as DNA, the CDR3 is TGTGCCAGCAGCGTAGACCCAGGAGGAACTGGAAACACCATATATTTT. Encoded protein: CASSVDPGGTGNTIYF.